Shown below are 19 T cell receptor beta chains from a single sample sequenced in a study of lymphopenia after photon versus proton radiotherapy (dated by TCRdb to about 2019). The protocol used for the library was the immunoSEQ multiplex PCR assay. As stored in TCRdb, this immuneACCESS dataset retains in-frame rearrangements with V and J assigned. A fraction of the clones does not appear; measured against another copy, unresolved V genes explain less than half of the discrepancy, and the remainder lacks a known reason. The sample profile shows 25,000 to 30,000 clones; just under 90% of them were found once. Of the sample, roughly 44% is held by the ten largest clones. Sequenced material: peripheral blood, taken from a patient treated with proton-based radiotherapy. The receptors were gathered from a woman aged 55-70 years with cholangiocarcinoma. Some clones in this sample may be carry-over from other donors' samples.

The rearrangement joins TRBV27 to TRBJ1-1, with D maybe TRBD1 (6 bases). The germline CDR1 and CDR2 sequences are MNHEY and SMNVEV (reference sequence). The CDR3 consists of 15 residues. With 8 bases removed from V and 2 bases from J, the gap between germline ends came to 18 bases. The CDR3 region has the DNA TGTGCCAGCTCGTGGGGGGCTGGATTTAACACTGAAGCTTTCTTT. The encoded protein is CASSWGAGFNTEAFF.

The chain is built from TRBV7-3 and TRBJ1-2; no clear D. This CDR3 is 16 amino acids long. V lost 0 bases and J 2 bases, leaving 13 bases between the germline ends. Germline loops: CDR1 SGHTA, CDR2 FQGTGA. CDR3 sequence reads: CASSLTGGRENYGYTF. In DNA, the CDR3 is TGTGCCAGCAGCTTAACGGGAGGGCGAGAGAACTATGGCTACACCTTC.

This chain uses TRBV5-1 with TRBJ1-4, with D uncertain. The germline gives CDR1 SGHRS, CDR2 YFSETQ. The CDR3 is 14 residues long. Trimming took 4 bases from V and 8 from J, leaving 15 bases between them. The CDR3: CASSPADLGEKLFF. The CDR3 nucleotides read TGCGCCAGCAGCCCTGCCGATCTAGGCGAAAAACTGTTTTTT.

V and J are TRBV7-2 and TRBJ2-7, with D perhaps TRBD1 or TRBD2 (6 bases each). CDR3 length equals 14 residues. Germline V CDR1 and CDR2: SGHTA, FQGNSA. Trimming removed 4 bases from V and 2 bases from J, with 12 bases in between. The CDR3 region is CASSSVGGTYEQYF. The DNA of the CDR3 is TGTGCCAGCAGCTCCGTCGGGGGCACCTACGAGCAGTACTTC.

This chain uses TRBV5-1 with TRBJ1-3, with a weak D call TRBD1 (5 bases). CDR1 and CDR2 from the germline V gene are SGHRS and YFSETQ. CDR3 length: 15 amino acids. V lost 4 bases and J lost 3, with 14 bases in between. The CDR3 is CASSPGGVGGNTIYF. The CDR3 bases are TGCGCCAGCAGCCCCGGGGGAGTTGGTGGAAACACCATATATTTT.

The chain combines TRBV30 with TRBJ2-7, with a possible D match to TRBD2 (5 bases). The V end was cut by 1 base, the J end by 5 bases, with 15 bases between. The germline V gene encodes CDR1 GTSNPN and CDR2 SVGIG (reference sequence). This CDR3 region has 14 residues. CDR3 protein: CAWSAQAGTNEQYF. CDR3 nucleotide sequence: TGTGCCTGGAGTGCCCAGGCGGGCACCAACGAGCAGTACTTC.

The chain combines TRBV18 with TRBJ1-1; maybe TRBD1 (5 bases). The V gene lost 5 bases and the J gene lost 3 bases, with 22 bases spanning the gap. This CDR3 contains 17 residues. Germline V lookup: CDR1 KGHSH, CDR2 LQKENI. DNA for the CDR3: TGTGCCAGCTCATCGGACCAAGGGGCGGGTGGGGACACTGAAGCTTTCTTT. Its translation: CASSSDQGAGGDTEAFF.

V is TRBV7-2 and J is TRBJ2-3; 11 bases line up with TRBD2. After removal of 0 bases from V and 4 bases from J, the junction contained 6 bases not matched to a gene. CDR1 SGHTA and CDR2 FQGNSA come from the germline V gene. This CDR3 has 17 amino acids. CDR3 loop: CASSLAYSGGAADTQYF. In nucleotides, the CDR3 is TGTGCCAGCAGCTTAGCCTATAGCGGGGGGGCCGCAGATACGCAGTATTTT.

The rearrangement uses TRBV6-5 and TRBJ2-1; 7 bases line up with TRBD2. This CDR3 spans 13 amino acids. The V gene end was trimmed by 2 bases and the J gene end by 7 bases; junction bases not matched to a gene: 2. Germline V gives CDR1 MNHEY, CDR2 SVGAGI. CDR3 protein: CASSYREGNEQFF. The CDR3 DNA follows: TGTGCCAGCAGTTACAGGGAGGGAAATGAGCAGTTCTTC.

The chain has TRBV5-1 and TRBJ2-7, with a possible D match to TRBD1 (5 bases). CDR1 is SGHRS, CDR2 YFSETQ, per germline. This CDR3 has 13 amino acids. Trimming cost V 0 bases and J 6 bases, with 10 bases left between them. The CDR3 region is CASSLGQGGEQYF. In DNA form, the CDR3 reads TGCGCCAGCAGCTTGGGGCAGGGTGGCGAGCAGTACTTC.

The chain joins TRBV11-3 to TRBJ2-5; 13 nucleotides align to TRBD2. Germline values: CDR1 SGHNT, CDR2 YENEEA. V was clipped by 4 bases and J by 9 bases; unmatched bases: 8. The length of the CDR3 is 15 residues. The CDR3 is CASSSGLAGPGAQYF. DNA of the CDR3: TGTGCCAGCAGCTCGGGACTAGCGGGGCCGGGGGCCCAGTACTTC.

This chain connects TRBV15 to TRBJ2-1, with 8 bases lining up with TRBD1. After removal of 4 bases from V and 3 bases from J, the junction contained 5 bases not matched to a gene. This CDR3 comprises 15 residues. Germline CDR1 reads LNHNV; CDR2 reads YYDKDF (reference sequence). For the CDR3, the DNA is TGTGCCACCAGCACCCAGGGGGCAGTCTACAATGAGCAGTTCTTC. Translated, it gives CATSTQGAVYNEQFF.

The rearrangement joins TRBV7-9 to TRBJ1-1; D possibly corresponds to TRBD1 (5 bases). Germline values: CDR1 SEHNR, CDR2 FQNEAQ (reference sequence). The CDR3 sequence is 15 residues long. V shed 3 bases and J shed 4 bases, with 15 bases lying between them. The CDR3: CASSFSGRGGTEAFF. CDR3 nucleotides: TGTGCCAGCAGCTTCTCGGGGAGGGGTGGCACTGAAGCTTTCTTT. The complete variable domain, with remaining parts taken from reference TRBV7-9 and TRBJ1-1, reads DTGVSQNPRHKITKRGQNVTFRCDPISEHNRLYWYRQTLGQGPEFLTYFQNEAQLEKSRLLSDRFSAERPKGSFSTLEIQRTEQGDSAMYLCASSFSGRGGTEAFFGQGTRLTVV.

The gene calls are TRBV2 and TRBJ2-1, with D perhaps TRBD2 (5 bases). The V gene's germline CDR1 is SNHLY and CDR2 FYNNEI. The V end lost 6 bases, the J end lost 0 bases, and 12 bases lay between the germline ends. The CDR3 has 15 residues. CDR3 sequence (DNA): TGTGCCAGCAGGGTCAGTGACTACTCCTACAATGAGCAGTTCTTC. Amino acid sequence: CASRVSDYSYNEQFF. Combining the CDR3 with reference TRBV2 and TRBJ2-1 gives the whole variable domain EPEVTQTPSHQVTQMGQEVILRCVPISNHLYFYWYRQILGQKVEFLVSFYNNEISEKSEIFDDQFSVERPDGSNFTLKIRSTKLEDSAMYFCASRVSDYSYNEQFFGPGTRLTVL.

This sequence joins TRBV5-1 and TRBJ2-1; D tentatively fits TRBD1 or TRBD2 (6 bases each). Between the trimmed V and J ends, which lost 4 bases and 3 bases, there was a span of 17 bases. This CDR3 has 16 amino acids. CDR1 is SGHRS, CDR2 YFSETQ, per germline. The CDR3 sequence is CASSTLEGGIYNEQFF. CDR3 sequence (DNA): TGCGCCAGCAGCACCCTCGAGGGGGGAATCTACAATGAGCAGTTCTTC.

V and J are TRBV27 and TRBJ2-5; 9 bases match TRBD1. The V and J ends lost 4 bases and 5 bases, in that order; junction bases with no gene match: 8. The germline CDR1 and CDR2 sequences are MNHEY and SMNVEV (reference sequence). This CDR3 has 15 amino acids. The CDR3 DNA sequence: TGTGCCAGCAGTTGGGACAGGGCCAGGTTGGAGACCCAGTACTTC. The encoded protein is CASSWDRARLETQYF.

The gene calls are TRBV5-1 and TRBJ1-6; D remains ambiguous. The CDR3 is made up of 11 amino acids. V lost 5 bases to trimming and J lost 10 bases, with 7 bases between them. Germline V gives CDR1 SGHRS, CDR2 YFSETQ. The CDR3 DNA is TGCGCCAGCAGTGAATGGTCACCCCTCCACTTT. Translated: CASSEWSPLHF.

This clone was recorded once. The chain joins TRBV19 to TRBJ2-7; the D gene is possibly TRBD1 (6 bases). Trimming removed 5 bases from V and 3 bases from J, with 11 bases in between. The length of the CDR3 is 13 residues. Per the germline V gene, CDR1 is LNHDA and CDR2 is SQIVND (reference sequence). CDR3 nucleotide sequence: TGTGCCAGTAGTGAGGACAGTCGCTACGAGCAGTACTTC. Protein sequence: CASSEDSRYEQYF.

V and J are TRBV2 and TRBJ1-5; perhaps TRBD1 as D (5 bases). V lost 10 bases and J 3 bases, leaving 19 bases between the germline ends. The CDR3 consists of 15 residues. Germline CDR1 and CDR2: SNHLY and FYNNEI. The CDR3 nucleotides are TGTGCCACGACAAGGGGAGAGGGCAACAATCAGCCCCAGCATTTT. Amino acid sequence: CATTRGEGNNQPQHF.